This T cell receptor (beta chain) was documented in a study of blood T cells in healthy people across ages. As to this clonotype: One base away lies a much larger clone, so this may be a sequencing read error.

Alongside a J-beta primer mix, a sample-barcoded 5' primer served in a second PCR lasting roughly 7 to 11 cycles. TCRdb itself ran the 5' RACE reads through MiXCR, one entry per CDR3 protein. The sample lists just under 900,000 distinct CDR3 sequences, less than 35% occurring once. This receptor was obtained from an elderly woman in good health. The sequenced material came from blood.

The CDR3, as DNA: TGCGGTGCTAGTAAAGGCGGGGATGGCTACACCTTC. It is translated as CGASKGGDGYTF. The genes are TRBV20-1 and TRBJ1-2; D uncertain. In germline, CDR1 is DFQATT, CDR2 SNEGSKA (reference sequence). This CDR3 spans 12 amino acids.